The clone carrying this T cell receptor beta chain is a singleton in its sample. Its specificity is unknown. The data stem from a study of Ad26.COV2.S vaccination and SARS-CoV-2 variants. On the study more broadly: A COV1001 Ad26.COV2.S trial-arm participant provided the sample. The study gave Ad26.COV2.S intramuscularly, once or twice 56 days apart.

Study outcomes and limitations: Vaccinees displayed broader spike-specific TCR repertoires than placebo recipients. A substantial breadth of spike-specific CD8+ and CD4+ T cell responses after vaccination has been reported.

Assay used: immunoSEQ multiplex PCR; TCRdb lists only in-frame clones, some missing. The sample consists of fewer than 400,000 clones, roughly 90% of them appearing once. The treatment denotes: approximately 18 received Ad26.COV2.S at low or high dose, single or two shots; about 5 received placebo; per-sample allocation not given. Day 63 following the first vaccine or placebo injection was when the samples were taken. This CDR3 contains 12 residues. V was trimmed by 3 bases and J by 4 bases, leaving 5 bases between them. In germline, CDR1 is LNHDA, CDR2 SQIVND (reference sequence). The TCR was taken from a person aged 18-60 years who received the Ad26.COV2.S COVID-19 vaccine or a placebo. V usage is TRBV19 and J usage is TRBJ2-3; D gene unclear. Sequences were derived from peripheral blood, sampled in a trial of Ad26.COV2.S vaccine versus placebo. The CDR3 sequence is CASSIMADTQYF. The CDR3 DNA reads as TGTGCCAGTAGTATCATGGCAGATACGCAGTATTTT.